One T cell receptor beta chain is described in this entry. This sample stems from a study of shared clonotypes between healthy human individuals. Execution of the assay was at deep level. Measured with immunoSEQ multiplex PCR; TCRdb has only the in-frame clones, and not every one. This sample has over 2 million clones, with less than 95% found just once. Germline CDR1 MNHEY, CDR2 SMNVEV (reference sequence). This CDR3 comprises 16 residues. V dropped 2 bases and J dropped 4 bases, with 18 bases sitting between them. Selected positively for CCR7 and CD45RO-negative, naive CD8 cells excluded terminally differentiated effector memory CD45RA+ cells.

Sequenced: naive CD8+ T cells sorted from blood. The V call is TRBV27, the J call TRBJ2-7; possible D gene TRBD1, 5 bases. The clonotype was recovered from a young man in good health. Here the CDR3 reads CASSLIGVDGFYEQYF. CDR3 nucleotides: TGTGCCAGCAGTTTAATAGGGGTGGATGGTTTTTACGAGCAGTACTTC.